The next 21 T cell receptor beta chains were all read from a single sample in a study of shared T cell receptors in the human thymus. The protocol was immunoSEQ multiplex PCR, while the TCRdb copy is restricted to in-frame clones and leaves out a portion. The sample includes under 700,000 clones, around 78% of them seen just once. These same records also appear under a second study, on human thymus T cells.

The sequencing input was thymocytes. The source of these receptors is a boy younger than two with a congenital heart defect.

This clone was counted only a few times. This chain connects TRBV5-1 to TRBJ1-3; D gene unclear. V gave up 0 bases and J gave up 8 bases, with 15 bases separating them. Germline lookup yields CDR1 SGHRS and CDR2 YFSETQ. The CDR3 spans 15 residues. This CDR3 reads CASSLAEATSDTIYF. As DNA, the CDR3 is TGCGCCAGCAGCTTGGCCGAAGCCACCTCGGACACCATATATTTT.

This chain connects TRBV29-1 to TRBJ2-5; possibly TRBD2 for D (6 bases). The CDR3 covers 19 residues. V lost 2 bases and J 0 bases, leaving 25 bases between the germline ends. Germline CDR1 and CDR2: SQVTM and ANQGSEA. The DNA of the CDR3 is TGCAGCGTTGAATATCCACCCCTTGCCCGGGACTGGAACCAAGAGACCCAGTACTTC. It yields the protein CSVEYPPLARDWNQETQYF.

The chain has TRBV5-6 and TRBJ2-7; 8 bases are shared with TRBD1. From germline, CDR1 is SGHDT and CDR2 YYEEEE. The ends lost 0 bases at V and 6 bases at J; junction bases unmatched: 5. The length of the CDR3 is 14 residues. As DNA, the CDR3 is TGTGCCAGCAGCTTGGGGGGACAGGTGGGCGAGCAGTACTTC. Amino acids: CASSLGGQVGEQYF.

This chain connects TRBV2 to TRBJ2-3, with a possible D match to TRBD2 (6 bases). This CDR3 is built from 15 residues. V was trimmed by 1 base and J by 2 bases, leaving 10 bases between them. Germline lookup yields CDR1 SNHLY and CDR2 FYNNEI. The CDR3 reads CASSEGQGLTDTQYF. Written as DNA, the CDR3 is TGTGCCAGCAGTGAAGGGCAGGGACTCACAGATACGCAGTATTTT.

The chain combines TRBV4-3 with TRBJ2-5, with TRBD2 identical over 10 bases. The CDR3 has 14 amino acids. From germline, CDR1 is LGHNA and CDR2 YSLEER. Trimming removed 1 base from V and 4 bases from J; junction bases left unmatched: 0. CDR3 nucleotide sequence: TGCGCCAGCAGCCAAGTAGCGGGAGGAGAGACCCAGTACTTC. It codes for CASSQVAGGETQYF.

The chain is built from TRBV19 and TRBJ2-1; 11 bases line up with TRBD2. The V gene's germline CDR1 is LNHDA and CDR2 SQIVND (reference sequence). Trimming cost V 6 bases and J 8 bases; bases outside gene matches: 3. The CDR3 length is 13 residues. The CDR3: CASRLAGVHEQFF. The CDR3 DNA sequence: TGTGCCAGTAGACTAGCGGGAGTTCATGAGCAGTTCTTC. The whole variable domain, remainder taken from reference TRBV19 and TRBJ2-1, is DGGITQSPKYLFRKEGQNVTLSCEQNLNHDAMYWYRQDPGQGLRLIYYSQIVNDFQKGDIAEGYSVSREKKESFPLTVTSAQKNPTAFYLCASRLAGVHEQFFGPGTRLTVL.

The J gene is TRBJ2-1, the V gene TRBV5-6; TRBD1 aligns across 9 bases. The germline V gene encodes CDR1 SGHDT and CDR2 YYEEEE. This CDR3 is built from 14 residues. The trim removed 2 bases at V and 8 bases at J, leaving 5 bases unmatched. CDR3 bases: TGTGCCAGCAGCTTCTGGGACAGGGAAGATGAGCAGTTCTTC. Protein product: CASSFWDREDEQFF.

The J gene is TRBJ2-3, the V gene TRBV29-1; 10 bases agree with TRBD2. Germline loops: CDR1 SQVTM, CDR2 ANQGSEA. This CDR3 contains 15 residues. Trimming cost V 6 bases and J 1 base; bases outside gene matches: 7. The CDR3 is CSVDGLADRTDTQYF. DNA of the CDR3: TGCAGCGTGGACGGACTAGCGGACCGCACAGATACGCAGTATTTT.

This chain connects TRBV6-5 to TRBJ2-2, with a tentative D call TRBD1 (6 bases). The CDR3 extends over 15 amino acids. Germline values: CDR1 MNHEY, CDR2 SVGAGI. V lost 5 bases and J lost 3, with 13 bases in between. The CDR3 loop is CASSPDRRYTGELFF. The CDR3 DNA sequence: TGTGCCAGCAGTCCCGACAGGAGGTACACCGGGGAGCTGTTTTTT.

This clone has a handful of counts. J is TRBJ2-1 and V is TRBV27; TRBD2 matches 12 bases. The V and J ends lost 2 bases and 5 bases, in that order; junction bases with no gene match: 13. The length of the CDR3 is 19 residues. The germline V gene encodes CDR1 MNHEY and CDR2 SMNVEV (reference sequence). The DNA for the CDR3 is TGTGCCAGCAGTTTAGTTCCGCTAGCGGGAGGGTCATCGGACAATGAGCAGTTCTTC. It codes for CASSLVPLAGGSSDNEQFF.

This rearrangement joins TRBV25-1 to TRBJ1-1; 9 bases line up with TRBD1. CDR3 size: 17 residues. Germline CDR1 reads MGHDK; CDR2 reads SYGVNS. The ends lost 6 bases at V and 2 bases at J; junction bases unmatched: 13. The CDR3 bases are TGTGCCAGCAGGCATACCCACGACAGGGGGACAAACACTGAAGCTTTCTTT. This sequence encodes CASRHTHDRGTNTEAFF.

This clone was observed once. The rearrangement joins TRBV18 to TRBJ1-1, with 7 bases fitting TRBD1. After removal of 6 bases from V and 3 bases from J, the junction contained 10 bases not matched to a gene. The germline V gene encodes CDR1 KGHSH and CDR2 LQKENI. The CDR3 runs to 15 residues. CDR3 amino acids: CASSGGQPADTEAFF. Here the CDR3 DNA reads TGTGCCAGCTCGGGGGGACAGCCCGCCGACACTGAAGCTTTCTTT.

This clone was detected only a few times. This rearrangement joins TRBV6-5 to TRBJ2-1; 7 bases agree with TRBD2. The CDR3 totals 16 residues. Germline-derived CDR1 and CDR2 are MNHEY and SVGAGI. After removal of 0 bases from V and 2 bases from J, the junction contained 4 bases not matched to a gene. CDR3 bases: TGTGCCAGCAGTTACTCTCAGGGAGGGACCTACAATGAGCAGTTCTTC. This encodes CASSYSQGGTYNEQFF.

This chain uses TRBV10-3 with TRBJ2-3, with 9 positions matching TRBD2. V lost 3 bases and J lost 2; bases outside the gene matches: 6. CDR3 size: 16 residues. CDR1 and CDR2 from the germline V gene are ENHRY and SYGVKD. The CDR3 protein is CAISDEAGGSTDTQYF. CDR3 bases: TGTGCCATCAGTGATGAAGCGGGAGGATCCACAGATACGCAGTATTTT.

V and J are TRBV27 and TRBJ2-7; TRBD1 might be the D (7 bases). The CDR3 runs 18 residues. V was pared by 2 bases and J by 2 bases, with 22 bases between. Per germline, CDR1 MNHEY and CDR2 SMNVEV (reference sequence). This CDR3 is CASSLTQGGKGVTYEQYF. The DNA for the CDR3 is TGTGCCAGCAGTTTAACCCAGGGGGGAAAGGGAGTAACCTACGAGCAGTACTTC.

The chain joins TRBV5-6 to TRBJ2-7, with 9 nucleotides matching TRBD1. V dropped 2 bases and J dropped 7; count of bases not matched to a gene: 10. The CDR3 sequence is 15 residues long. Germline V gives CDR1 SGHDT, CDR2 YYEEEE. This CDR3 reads CASSFFGTGPGEQYF. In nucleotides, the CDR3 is TGTGCCAGCAGCTTTTTCGGGACAGGGCCGGGGGAGCAGTACTTC.

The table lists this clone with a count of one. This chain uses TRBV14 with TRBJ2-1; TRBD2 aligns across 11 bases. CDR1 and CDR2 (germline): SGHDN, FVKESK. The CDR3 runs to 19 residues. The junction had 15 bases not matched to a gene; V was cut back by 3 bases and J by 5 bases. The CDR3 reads CASSQGLAVRDNSDNEQFF. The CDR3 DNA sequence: TGTGCCAGCAGCCAGGGACTAGCGGTCAGAGACAATTCAGACAATGAGCAGTTCTTC.

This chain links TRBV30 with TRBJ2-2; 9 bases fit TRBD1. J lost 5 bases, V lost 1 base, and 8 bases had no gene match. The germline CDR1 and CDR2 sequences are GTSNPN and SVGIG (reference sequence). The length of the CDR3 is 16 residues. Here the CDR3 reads CAWSAVDRGGTGELFF. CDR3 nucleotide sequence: TGTGCCTGGAGTGCGGTGGACAGGGGAGGAACCGGGGAGCTGTTTTTT. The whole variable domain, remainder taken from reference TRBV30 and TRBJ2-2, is SQTIHQWPATLVQPVGSPLSLECTVEGTSNPNLYWYRQAAGRGLQLLFYSVGIGQISSEVPQNLSASRPQDRQFILSSKKLLLSDSGFYLCAWSAVDRGGTGELFFGEGSRLTVL.

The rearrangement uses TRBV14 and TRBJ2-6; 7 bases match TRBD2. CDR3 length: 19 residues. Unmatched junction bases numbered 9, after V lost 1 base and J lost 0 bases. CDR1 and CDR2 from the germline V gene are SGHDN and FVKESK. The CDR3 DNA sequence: TGTGCCAGCAGCCAAGGGGGAGGGGCGGTGAACTCTGGGGCCAACGTCCTGACTTTC. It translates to CASSQGGGAVNSGANVLTF. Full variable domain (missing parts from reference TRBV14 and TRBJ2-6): EAGVTQFPSHSVIEKGQTVTLRCDPISGHDNLYWYRRVMGKEIKFLLHFVKESKQDESGMPNNRFLAERTGGTYSTLKVQPAELEDSGVYFCASSQGGGAVNSGANVLTFGAGSRLTVL.

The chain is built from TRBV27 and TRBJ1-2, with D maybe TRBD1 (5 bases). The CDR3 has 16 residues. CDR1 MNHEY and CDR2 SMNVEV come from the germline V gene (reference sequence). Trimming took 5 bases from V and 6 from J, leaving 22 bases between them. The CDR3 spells CASSICREEGNDGYTF. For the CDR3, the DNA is TGTGCCAGCAGTATTTGCCGGGAGGAGGGGAACGATGGCTACACCTTC.

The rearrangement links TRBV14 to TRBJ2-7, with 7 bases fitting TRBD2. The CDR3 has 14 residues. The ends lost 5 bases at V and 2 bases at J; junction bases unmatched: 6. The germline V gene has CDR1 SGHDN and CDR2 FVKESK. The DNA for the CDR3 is TGTGCCAGCAGCTCGGCCCGGGGGGCCTACGAGCAGTACTTC. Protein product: CASSSARGAYEQYF.